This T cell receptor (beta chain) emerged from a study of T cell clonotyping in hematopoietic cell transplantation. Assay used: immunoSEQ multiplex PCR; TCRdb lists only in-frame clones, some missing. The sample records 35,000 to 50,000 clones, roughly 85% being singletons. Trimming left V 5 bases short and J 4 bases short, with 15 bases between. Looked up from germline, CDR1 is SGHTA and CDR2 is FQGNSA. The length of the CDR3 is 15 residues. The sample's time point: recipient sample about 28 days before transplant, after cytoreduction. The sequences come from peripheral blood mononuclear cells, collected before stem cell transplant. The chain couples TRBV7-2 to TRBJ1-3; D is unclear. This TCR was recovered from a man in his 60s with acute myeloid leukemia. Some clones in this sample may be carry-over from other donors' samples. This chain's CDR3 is CASSINGHGGNTIYF. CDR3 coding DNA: TGTGCCAGCAGCATAAACGGCCATGGGGGAAACACCATATATTTT.